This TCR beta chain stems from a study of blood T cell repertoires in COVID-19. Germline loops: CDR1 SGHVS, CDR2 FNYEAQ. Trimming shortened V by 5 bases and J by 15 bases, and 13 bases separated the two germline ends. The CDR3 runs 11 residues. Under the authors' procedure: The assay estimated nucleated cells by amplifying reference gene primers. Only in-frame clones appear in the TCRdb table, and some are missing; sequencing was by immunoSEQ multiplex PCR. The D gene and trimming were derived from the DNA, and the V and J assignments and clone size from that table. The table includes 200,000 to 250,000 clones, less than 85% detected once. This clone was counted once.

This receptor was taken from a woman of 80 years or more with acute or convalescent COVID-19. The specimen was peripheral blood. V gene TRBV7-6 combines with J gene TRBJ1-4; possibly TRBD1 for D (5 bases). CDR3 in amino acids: CASSPGGGLFF. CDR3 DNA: TGTGCCAGCAGCCCCGGGGGTGGATTGTTTTTT.